One sample yielded the 29 T cell receptor beta chains listed below, sequenced in a study of regulatory T cells in long-lasting Graves disease. Building the TCR beta libraries relied on iRepertoire HTBI primers, and CDR3 regions underwent Arm-PCR. A single record per CDR3 protein comes from TCRdb applying MiXCR to the multiplex PCR reads. This table holds roughly 400,000 distinct CDR3 sequences, about a fifth found once. Time point here: persistent/refractory GD, antithyroid drugs over 5 years with positive TRAb. The TCR library was made from RNA extracted from PBMCs. The sequenced sample was peripheral blood mononuclear cells (PBMCs), obtained when the disease was refractory, from a patient treated with antithyroid drugs. These receptor sequences come from a female donor with Graves disease.

The chain recombines TRBV20-1 with TRBJ2-4; tentatively, D is TRBD2 (6 bases). There are 14 residues in the CDR3. In germline, CDR1 is DFQATT, CDR2 SNEGSKA (reference sequence). Trimming shortened V by 5 bases and J by 9 bases, and 20 bases separated the two germline ends. The CDR3 is CSAPPGSSARIQYF. Written as DNA, the CDR3 is TGCAGTGCTCCCCCCGGGAGCTCAGCGCGCATTCAGTACTTC.

As regards this clonotype: A much larger clone differs by one base, so this may be a read error. V is TRBV6-1 and J is TRBJ1-4; 8 bases align to TRBD1. The germline V gene encodes CDR1 MNHNS and CDR2 SASEGT. The CDR3 is made up of 13 amino acids. The CDR3 protein is CASRAGGGERLFF. In nucleotides, the CDR3 is TGTGCCAGCAGGGCAGGGGGCGGTGAAAGACTGTTTTTT.

This clonotype was recorded at least ten times. The chain couples TRBV6-1 to TRBJ2-2; TRBD2 aligns across 9 bases. Germline CDR1 reads MNHNS; CDR2 reads SASEGT. Unmatched junction bases numbered 5, after V lost 6 bases and J lost 6 bases. The CDR3 contains 14 residues. This CDR3 is CASRPGLAAGELFF. The CDR3 bases are TGTGCCAGCAGACCGGGACTAGCTGCCGGGGAGCTGTTTTTT.

This clonotype came up a few times. V is TRBV12-3 or TRBV12-4 and J is TRBJ2-1; D remains unclear. This CDR3 is built from 15 residues. Trimming cost V 7 bases and J 0 bases, with 13 bases left between them. CDR3 in DNA: TGTGCCAGCAAAGGGTCCAACGGCTCCTACAATGAGCAGTTCTTC. This sequence encodes CASKGSNGSYNEQFF.

The chain carries TRBV2 and TRBJ2-2; D gene unclear. The CDR3 is 13 amino acids. Germline V lookup: CDR1 SNHLY, CDR2 FYNNEI. Trimming removed 6 bases from V and 4 bases from J, with 9 bases in between. The CDR3 loop is CASRDGGTGELFF. The DNA for the CDR3 is TGTGCCAGCAGGGACGGTGGCACCGGGGAGCTGTTTTTT.

This chain joins TRBV5-1 and TRBJ1-2, with D maybe TRBD1 (5 bases). Germline CDR1 reads SGHRS; CDR2 reads YFSETQ. The CDR3 has 15 amino acids. V shed 3 bases and J shed 5 bases, with 17 bases lying between them. CDR3 in amino acids: CASSWGWGPTYGYTF. The CDR3 DNA sequence: TGCGCCAGCAGCTGGGGGTGGGGACCCACTTATGGCTACACCTTC.

The chain couples TRBV20-1 to TRBJ2-1, with a weak D call TRBD2 (5 bases). CDR3 length: 14 residues. Trimming cost V 6 bases and J 4 bases, with 16 bases left between them. CDR1 and CDR2 from the germline V gene are DFQATT and SNEGSKA (reference sequence). The CDR3 nucleotides read TGCAGTGCCAGCCGCCCCCCGGGATACAATGAGCAGTTCTTC. Encoded protein: CSASRPPGYNEQFF.

This clonotype was observed at least ten times. The chain has TRBV5-5 and TRBJ2-5, with no clear D. Germline assignment: CDR1 SGHKS and CDR2 YYEKEE (reference sequence). The CDR3 totals 14 residues. The V end lost 4 bases, the J end lost 2 bases, and 12 bases lay between the germline ends. CDR3 loop: CASSPTSYQETQYF. The CDR3, as DNA: TGTGCCAGCAGCCCTACGAGCTATCAAGAGACCCAGTACTTC.

This chain joins TRBV20-1 and TRBJ1-5; the D is unclear. Germline CDR1 is DFQATT and CDR2 is SNEGSKA (reference sequence). Trimming removed 2 bases at V and 4 bases at J, with 9 bases between. The CDR3 is 13 residues long. CDR3 in amino acids: CSARLGRNQPQHF. The DNA of the CDR3 is TGCAGTGCTAGACTCGGCCGTAATCAGCCCCAGCATTTT.

The rearrangement joins TRBV29-1 to TRBJ2-7; tentatively, D is TRBD1 or TRBD2 (6 bases each). With 4 bases removed from V and 4 bases from J, the gap between germline ends came to 14 bases. The CDR3 runs to 13 residues. Germline V gene data show CDR1 as SQVTM and CDR2 as ANQGSEA. In DNA form, the CDR3 reads TGCAGCGTTGCTTATCAGGGGAGGTACGAGCAGTACTTC. This translates into CSVAYQGRYEQYF.

This clonotype was observed at least ten times. The chain is built from TRBV2 and TRBJ1-4; TRBD1 might be the D (5 bases). This CDR3 is built from 15 residues. Trimming took off 7 bases at V and 6 bases at J, with 18 bases between the two ends. The germline gives CDR1 SNHLY, CDR2 FYNNEI. This CDR3 is CASNLGQGGDEKLFF. The DNA of the CDR3 is TGTGCCAGCAACCTGGGTCAAGGAGGGGATGAAAAACTGTTTTTT. Filled out from reference TRBV2 and TRBJ1-4, the complete variable domain reads EPEVTQTPSHQVTQMGQEVILRCVPISNHLYFYWYRQILGQKVEFLVSFYNNEISEKSEIFDDQFSVERPDGSNFTLKIRSTKLEDSAMYFCASNLGQGGDEKLFFGSGTQLSVL.

This clonotype appeared many times. The CDR3 region has the DNA TGTGCCAGCAGTTACTCGGTGACATTCTACACCGGGGAGCTGTTTTTT. Its protein product is CASSYSVTFYTGELFF. This sequence joins TRBV6-5 and TRBJ2-2, with D uncertain. The V end lost 0 bases, the J end lost 3 bases, and 11 bases lay between the germline ends. The germline CDR1 and CDR2 sequences are MNHEY and SVGAGI. The CDR3 consists of 16 residues.

Only a few counts were recorded for this clonotype. This rearrangement joins TRBV20-1 to TRBJ2-7, with D uncertain. CDR1 is DFQATT, CDR2 SNEGSKA, per germline (reference sequence). This CDR3 comprises 11 residues. Deletions cut 2 bases from V and 6 bases from J, with 8 bases between. Written as DNA, the CDR3 is TGCAGTGCTAGATTTTCGGCCGAGCAGTACTTC. Protein sequence: CSARFSAEQYF.

J is TRBJ2-7 and V is TRBV20-1; 8 bases agree with TRBD1. The trim removed 3 bases at V and 0 bases at J, leaving 4 bases unmatched. Looked up from germline, CDR1 is DFQATT and CDR2 is SNEGSKA (reference sequence). The CDR3 covers 14 residues. The CDR3, as DNA: TGCAGTGCTAGCCAGGACAGGGCCTCCTACGAGCAGTACTTC. This codes for CSASQDRASYEQYF.

This clonotype has a handful of counts. V and J are TRBV6-1 and TRBJ1-1; tentatively, D is TRBD1 (6 bases). Deletions cut 6 bases from V and 11 bases from J, with 10 bases between. The CDR3 is 10 residues long. Per germline, CDR1 MNHNS and CDR2 SASEGT. CDR3 sequence (DNA): TGTGCCAGCAGGGAGGGGGGTGCTTTCTTT. This sequence encodes CASREGGAFF.

In this sample, this clonotype turned up a few times. This chain uses TRBV20-1 with TRBJ2-7; the D gene is possibly TRBD1 (6 bases). The V and J ends lost 4 bases and 0 bases respectively, with 16 bases between them. The CDR3 runs 15 residues. Looked up from germline, CDR1 is DFQATT and CDR2 is SNEGSKA (reference sequence). This CDR3 is CSATSGTPSSYEQYF. CDR3 sequence (DNA): TGCAGTGCTACCTCCGGGACACCGAGCTCCTACGAGCAGTACTTC.

This clonotype was seen at least ten times. This sequence joins TRBV7-2 and TRBJ1-5; D is unresolved. CDR3 size: 13 residues. Germline V gene lookup returns CDR1 SGHTA and CDR2 FQGNSA. The V and J ends lost 6 bases and 4 bases respectively, with 10 bases between them. The CDR3 region is CASSYSRNQPQHF. CDR3 sequence (DNA): TGTGCCAGCAGTTACTCGAGAAATCAGCCCCAGCATTTT.

A few counts support this clonotype. The CDR3 sequence: CASRSGTSGGTDTQYF. The CDR3 DNA follows: TGTGCCAGCAGATCCGGGACTAGCGGGGGCACAGATACGCAGTATTTT. The rearrangement uses TRBV2 and TRBJ2-3; 13 bases fit TRBD2. This CDR3 spans 16 amino acids. CDR1 is SNHLY, CDR2 FYNNEI, per germline. The trim removed 6 bases at V and 1 base at J, leaving 4 bases unmatched.

This clonotype was observed many times. The rearrangement joins TRBV6-1 to TRBJ2-7; weak D call: TRBD2 (6 bases). Germline CDR1 is MNHNS and CDR2 is SASEGT. Trimming left V 8 bases short and J 3 bases short, with 17 bases between. This CDR3 is 14 amino acids long. CDR3 amino acids: CASHDGGAVYEQYF. CDR3 sequence (DNA): TGTGCCAGCCACGACGGCGGGGCAGTCTACGAGCAGTACTTC.

This clonotype occurred a few times. This chain joins TRBV20-1 and TRBJ2-7; tentatively, D is TRBD1 (5 bases). The V end was cut by 2 bases, the J end by 3 bases, with 17 bases between. Germline CDR1 and CDR2: DFQATT and SNEGSKA (reference sequence). CDR3 length: 15 residues. The CDR3 here is CSARNRFQTDYEQYF. The CDR3 nucleotides are TGCAGTGCTAGAAACAGGTTCCAGACTGACTACGAGCAGTACTTC.

This clonotype was seen many times. The chain employs TRBV10-3 and TRBJ2-5, with 13 bases that match TRBD2. CDR3 length: 15 amino acids. The junction had 13 bases not matched to a gene; V was cut back by 10 bases and J by 8 bases. CDR1 is ENHRY, CDR2 SYGVKD, per germline. CDR3 nucleotide sequence: TGTGCCACACAGCCCGGACTAGCGGGAGTAACTACCCAGTACTTC. Encoded protein: CATQPGLAGVTTQYF.

This clonotype was recorded a few times. The chain employs TRBV19 and TRBJ2-4, with D unresolved. Germline lookup yields CDR1 LNHDA and CDR2 SQIVND (reference sequence). V lost 3 bases, J lost 2 bases, and 11 bases lay in between. This CDR3 comprises 15 residues. The CDR3 spells CASSIPWSSKNIQYF. CDR3 nucleotide sequence: TGTGCCAGTAGTATTCCGTGGAGTTCCAAAAACATTCAGTACTTC.

This chain joins TRBV4-3 and TRBJ1-3; a possible D gene is TRBD1 (6 bases). This CDR3 spans 15 amino acids. Germline CDR1 and CDR2: LGHNA and YSLEER. Trimming stripped 0 bases from V and 3 bases from J, with 9 bases between. CDR3 bases: TGCGCCAGCAGCCAAGATGGACAGCTTGGAAACACCATATATTTT. This gives the protein CASSQDGQLGNTIYF.

This clonotype came up many times. V usage is TRBV11-2 and J usage is TRBJ2-7; possibly TRBD2 for D (6 bases). With 5 bases removed from V and 4 bases from J, the gap between germline ends came to 18 bases. The length of the CDR3 is 15 residues. CDR1 and CDR2 (germline): SGHAT, FQNNGV. DNA of the CDR3: TGTGCCAGCAGCCCTGGCTGGGGGAGGAGGTACGAGCAGTACTTC. Protein sequence: CASSPGWGRRYEQYF.

This clonotype was observed many times. This rearrangement joins TRBV20-1 to TRBJ1-1; 7 bases agree with TRBD1. Unmatched junction bases numbered 6, after V lost 2 bases and J lost 3 bases. CDR1 is DFQATT and CDR2 is SNEGSKA in the germline V gene (reference sequence). The CDR3 is made up of 14 amino acids. CDR3 in DNA: TGCAGTGCTAGAATGACAGGGACGGACACTGAAGCTTTCTTT. Amino acids: CSARMTGTDTEAFF.

The table lists this clonotype with many counts. In DNA, the CDR3 is TGCAGTGCTCCGGGGACTAGCGGATATCAACGAGGCGAGCAGTACTTC. Protein product: CSAPGTSGYQRGEQYF. The genes are TRBV20-1 and TRBJ2-7; TRBD2 matches 11 bases. J was trimmed by 6 bases and V by 5 bases; bases with no gene match: 15. CDR3 length: 16 residues. Germline V gene data show CDR1 as DFQATT and CDR2 as SNEGSKA (reference sequence).

There are many counts of this clonotype. J is TRBJ1-2 and V is TRBV19; 7 nucleotides line up with TRBD1. CDR1 is LNHDA and CDR2 is SQIVND in the germline V gene (reference sequence). The length of the CDR3 is 16 residues. Trimming at V came to 5 bases and at J to 3 bases, leaving 12 bases not matched to a gene. The CDR3 spells CASSPQPGGSDYGYTF. The CDR3 DNA follows: TGTGCCAGTAGTCCCCAGCCAGGGGGGAGCGACTATGGCTACACCTTC.

This clonotype was recorded at least ten times. The rearrangement joins TRBV28 to TRBJ1-2; the D is unclear. The CDR3 runs to 11 residues. Trimming left V 5 bases short and J 10 bases short, with 11 bases between. In germline, CDR1 is MDHEN, CDR2 SYDVKM. CDR3 DNA sequence: TGTGCCAGCAGTAGCCCGGGGATCTACACCTTC. This gives the protein CASSSPGIYTF.

This clonotype was recorded at least ten times. The chain combines TRBV6-1 with TRBJ2-5, with 12 bases that match TRBD1. The germline V gene has CDR1 MNHNS and CDR2 SASEGT. There are 18 residues in the CDR3. V was clipped by 6 bases and J by 4 bases; unmatched bases: 15. CDR3: CASRPPPGQGAEGETQYF. The CDR3 DNA sequence: TGTGCCAGCAGACCCCCTCCGGGACAGGGGGCGGAAGGAGAGACCCAGTACTTC.